This is a list of T cell receptor beta chains from one sample in a study of metastatic and nonmetastatic thyroid tumors. Using MiXCR, TCRdb re-called clones from the PCR reads. The sample gives 17,000 or so clones, over 20% of which show up once; around 15% is in the top ten. Sequencing was carried out using tumor tissue. The source is a female donor with papillary thyroid cancer or a benign thyroid nodule (not recorded which). Some clones in this sample may be carry-over from other donors' samples. CDR3s leave out the opening cysteine and the closing phenylalanine or tryptophan.

v_gene	j_gene	CDR3aa
TRBV5-1	TRBJ2-2	ASSLESQGGELF
TRBV28	TRBJ1-5	ASSLTGIFFQPQH
TRBV16	TRBJ1-5	ASSRSRGQGGNQPQH
TRBV11-2	TRBJ1-1	ASSSTGSPNTEAF
TRBV6-1	TRBJ1-1	ASNPTGGTEAF
TRBV5-6	TRBJ2-1	ASSSRDRGQWDEQF
TRBV6-1	TRBJ1-1	ASTLSVLNTEAF
TRBV28	TRBJ1-4	ASSLSGTANEKLF
TRBV12-3/TRBV12-4	TRBJ2-5	ASSSIPGERETQY
TRBV6-1	TRBJ2-2	ASKGTNTGELF
TRBV20-1	TRBJ2-7	SALSRQHEVYEQY
TRBV4-3	TRBJ2-7	ASSQDSGAPYEQY
TRBV7-3	TRBJ2-1	ASSLTVVAGVGHEQF
TRBV4-1	TRBJ2-1	ASSQAGGSKNEQF
TRBV4-2	TRBJ2-7	ASSQDRGQGYEQY
TRBV2	TRBJ2-1	ATRDRAYNEQF